The 14 T cell receptor beta chains presented below share a single source sample, sequenced in a study of cytomegalovirus exposure and HLA in healthy donors. The PCR ran on 60 Vbeta and 13 Jbeta primers. Sequencing used immunoSEQ multiplex PCR; TCRdb keeps in-frame clones, though not all of them. Among 80,000 to 100,000 clones listed, around 68% were seen once. The sample consisted of PBMCs. The source of these receptors is a man in his forties or fifties in good health and CMV-seronegative.

The rearrangement uses TRBV28 and TRBJ2-2, with D maybe TRBD1 (7 bases). Trimming left V 6 bases short and J 5 bases short, with 13 bases between. This CDR3 has 14 amino acids. Germline V gene data show CDR1 as MDHEN and CDR2 as SYDVKM. Here the CDR3 DNA reads TGTGCCAGCAGGGAGGGGGCGAGTACCGGGGAGCTGTTTTTT. Protein: CASREGASTGELFF.

The chain links TRBV7-9 to TRBJ1-1; 10 bases are a match to TRBD1. Per germline, CDR1 SEHNR and CDR2 FQNEAQ (reference sequence). V shed 5 bases, J shed 7 bases, and the junction held 7 bases outside the gene matches. The CDR3 runs to 14 residues. CDR3 DNA sequence: TGTGCCAGCAGCGCCGGACAGGGGGTTGATGAAGCTTTCTTT. It translates to CASSAGQGVDEAFF.

The V and J genes are TRBV27 and TRBJ2-7; 12 bases map to TRBD2. The V and J ends lost 2 bases and 4 bases, in that order; junction bases with no gene match: 3. This CDR3 spans 15 amino acids. Germline V gene data show CDR1 as MNHEY and CDR2 as SMNVEV (reference sequence). The CDR3 here is CASSLMTSGSYEQYF. CDR3 nucleotides: TGTGCCAGCAGTTTAATGACTAGCGGGAGTTACGAGCAGTACTTC.

The chain recombines TRBV19 with TRBJ1-3; D unclear. The germline CDR1 and CDR2 sequences are LNHDA and SQIVND (reference sequence). V dropped 8 bases and J dropped 4 bases, with 3 bases sitting between them. The CDR3 is 10 amino acids. This CDR3 is CASPGNTIYF. The CDR3, as DNA: TGTGCCAGTCCGGGAAACACCATATATTTT.

The rearrangement links TRBV25-1 to TRBJ2-7; 7 bases match TRBD2. The germline V gene encodes CDR1 MGHDK and CDR2 SYGVNS. V trimming: 4 bases; J trimming: 2 bases; junction bases outside the gene matches: 8. The CDR3 runs 15 residues. CDR3 nucleotides: TGTGCCAGCAGTGTTGAGGGTCTAGCGGCCTACGAGCAGTACTTC. This translates into CASSVEGLAAYEQYF.

The chain employs TRBV7-2 and TRBJ2-7, with D possibly TRBD1 on 6 matching bases. CDR3 length: 14 amino acids. V gave up 1 base and J gave up 4 bases, with 11 bases separating them. Germline values: CDR1 SGHTA, CDR2 FQGNSA. CDR3 sequence (DNA): TGTGCCAGCAGCTTAGGGGGCAGGGGATACGAGCAGTACTTC. Its protein product is CASSLGGRGYEQYF. Looking up the rest from reference TRBV7-2 and TRBJ2-7 gives the full variable domain: GAGVSQSPSNKVTEKGKDVELRCDPISGHTALYWYRQSLGQGLEFLIYFQGNSAPDKSGLPSDRFSAERTGGSVSTLTIQRTQQEDSAVYLCASSLGGRGYEQYFGPGTRLTVT.

The chain couples TRBV28 to TRBJ2-7; D is unresolved. Germline lookup yields CDR1 MDHEN and CDR2 SYDVKM. This CDR3 has 15 residues. With 5 bases removed from V and 0 bases from J, the gap between germline ends came to 14 bases. The CDR3 DNA follows: TGTGCCAGCAGTCCCGTAACTAAGAGCTCCTACGAGCAGTACTTC. It specifies CASSPVTKSSYEQYF.

The rearrangement uses TRBV14 and TRBJ1-3; D call uncertain. Germline V lookup: CDR1 SGHDN, CDR2 FVKESK. Trimming cost V 1 base and J 0 bases, with 10 bases left between them. This CDR3 contains 16 residues. The CDR3 region has the DNA TGTGCCAGCAGCCAAGTGATACGAGCCTCTGGAAACACCATATATTTT. It specifies CASSQVIRASGNTIYF.

The chain combines TRBV5-1 with TRBJ1-5; D is possibly TRBD1 (5 bases). Germline V gene lookup returns CDR1 SGHRS and CDR2 YFSETQ. This CDR3 is 16 amino acids long. V gave up 4 bases and J gave up 6 bases, with 20 bases separating them. CDR3 in amino acids: CASSPGGAGWSQPQHF. For the CDR3, the DNA is TGCGCCAGCAGCCCGGGGGGAGCAGGGTGGAGTCAGCCCCAGCATTTT. The full variable domain, in which reference TRBV5-1 and TRBJ1-5 provide the parts outside the CDR3, is KAGVTQTPRYLIKTRGQQVTLSCSPISGHRSVSWYQQTPGQGLQFLFEYFSETQRNKGNFPGRFSGRQFSNSRSEMNVSTLELGDSALYLCASSPGGAGWSQPQHFGDGTRLSIL.

In its sample, this clone was seen a few times. The chain links TRBV15 to TRBJ2-5; D gene uncertain. Trimming took off 2 bases at V and 11 bases at J, with 18 bases between the two ends. Germline-derived CDR1 and CDR2 are LNHNV and YYDKDF (reference sequence). The length of the CDR3 is 14 residues. The CDR3 nucleotides are TGTGCCACCAGCAGAACCCAGGTGGATAGTGGGCAGTACTTC. It codes for CATSRTQVDSGQYF.

The table lists this clone with a few counts. The chain joins TRBV27 to TRBJ2-7; TRBD1 aligns across 9 bases. This CDR3 is built from 14 residues. J lost 5 bases, V lost 3 bases, and 5 bases had no gene match. Germline-derived CDR1 and CDR2 are MNHEY and SMNVEV (reference sequence). CDR3 in DNA: TGTGCCAGCAGTTTGGGACAGGGAGTCCACGAGCAGTACTTC. Residues: CASSLGQGVHEQYF.

This sequence joins TRBV5-1 and TRBJ2-1; 11 positions agree with TRBD2. With 2 bases clipped from V and 3 bases from J, the junction kept 4 bases outside the gene matches. The length of the CDR3 is 16 residues. Germline CDR1 is SGHRS and CDR2 is YFSETQ. This chain's CDR3 is CASSLELAGGYNEQFF. The CDR3 bases are TGCGCCAGCAGCTTAGAGCTAGCGGGGGGCTACAATGAGCAGTTCTTC.

This chain uses TRBV28 with TRBJ2-7; 8 positions agree with TRBD2. With 5 bases clipped from V and 7 bases from J, the junction kept 10 bases outside the gene matches. CDR1 is MDHEN and CDR2 is SYDVKM in the germline V gene. The CDR3 has 14 amino acids. Here the CDR3 reads CASSPDGGGDEQYF. The CDR3 DNA is TGTGCCAGCAGTCCCGACGGGGGGGGTGATGAGCAGTACTTC.

V usage is TRBV7-6 and J usage is TRBJ1-1, with 9 bases fitting TRBD1. The CDR3 loop spans 15 amino acids. J gave up 4 bases and V 5 bases, and 8 bases lay outside the gene matches. The germline V gene has CDR1 SGHVS and CDR2 FNYEAQ. This CDR3 reads CASSLTGTGFTEAFF. DNA for the CDR3: TGTGCCAGCAGCCTTACCGGGACAGGGTTCACTGAAGCTTTCTTT.